This T cell receptor beta chain derives from a study of blood T cell repertoires in COVID-19. Study at large: Samples representing acute and convalescent COVID-19 were sourced from the United States, Italy and Spain. T cells, B-cell-depleted T cells, or PBMCs supplied cDNA or gDNA.

The table came from immunoSEQ multiplex PCR; TCRdb's copy has only in-frame clones and leaves some out. This sample carries 140,000 to 150,000 clones, 85% of them seen once, and the ten largest clones take roughly 2.6%. Germline V gives CDR1 LGHDT, CDR2 YNNKEL (reference sequence). J gave up 4 bases and V 0 bases, and 6 bases lay outside the gene matches. The CDR3 has 16 residues. The chain has TRBV3-1 (or the pseudogene TRBV3-2) and TRBJ2-1; 7 nucleotides line up with TRBD2. The receptor was derived from a human donor with acute or convalescent COVID-19. The donor label of this sample is uncertain. Sample: peripheral blood. CDR3 in amino acids: CASSQEGGRAYNEQFF. In nucleotides, the CDR3 is TGTGCCAGCAGCCAAGAGGGCGGGAGAGCTTACAATGAGCAGTTCTTC.